These T cell receptor beta chains were read from a single sample in a study of T-cell memory formation after mild COVID-19. Using its own MiXCR run on the 5' RACE reads, TCRdb lists one record per CDR3 protein. The sample yields a few hundred thousand distinct CDR3 sequences, around 28% seen once. Sequences were obtained from PBMCs or a T cell subset sorted from them (not recorded which). These receptors all come from an adult woman who had mild COVID-19 (a few samples of this study predate the infection). Cell type and time point are not known. Each CDR3 is given with its conserved first and last residue. The D gene is left open where the match is weak. Size is stated for part of the rows, as once, few or many counts, or as a class when the clone is expanded.

CDR3 protein,CDR3 DNA,V gene,clone size,D gene,J gene
CASSSGFANTGELFF,TGTGCCAGCAGTTCCGGGTTCGCAAACACCGGGGAGCTGTTTTTT,TRBV12-3/TRBV12-4,-,-,TRBJ2-2
CATSPHPGQGIEKLFF,TGTGCCACCAGTCCGCACCCGGGACAGGGGATTGAAAAACTGTTTTTT,TRBV24-1,few,TRBD1,TRBJ1-4
CATSELAGGRETQYF,TGTGCCACCAGTGAACTAGCGGGGGGACGAGAGACCCAGTACTTC,TRBV24-1,-,TRBD2,TRBJ2-5
CASSWLRGRSGNTIYF,TGTGCCAGCAGCTGGCTCAGGGGACGATCAGGAAACACCATATATTTT,TRBV5-5,few,-,TRBJ1-3
CASSLSGQGADEAFF,TGCGCCAGCAGCTTGTCGGGACAGGGGGCGGATGAAGCTTTCTTT,TRBV5-1,few,TRBD1,TRBJ1-1
CASSLAAGLSGNTIYF,TGTGCCAGCAGCTTGGCAGCAGGGCTCTCTGGAAACACCATATATTTT,TRBV5-5,-,-,TRBJ1-3
CASIVSGPLQGQFF,TGTGCCAGCATAGTAAGCGGCCCCCTACAGGGGCAGTTCTTC,TRBV2,many,-,TRBJ2-1
CASSQGASGGREQFF,TGTGCCAGCAGTCAAGGGGCTAGCGGGGGCCGCGAGCAGTTCTTC,TRBV7-2,-,TRBD2,TRBJ2-1
CASSLPPDEQYF,TGTGCCAGCAGCTTACCGCCTGACGAGCAGTACTTC,TRBV7-9,-,-,TRBJ2-7
CASSHGQVNTGELFF,TGCGCCAGCAGCCATGGACAGGTCAACACCGGGGAGCTGTTTTTT,TRBV4-1,-,TRBD1,TRBJ2-2
CASSPSWGSQPQHF,TGTGCCAGCAGTCCTAGTTGGGGCTCCCAGCCCCAGCATTTT,TRBV12-3/TRBV12-4,many,-,TRBJ1-5
CAWNDRRQNYGYTF,TGTGCCTGGAATGACAGGCGGCAAAACTATGGCTACACCTTC,TRBV30,-,-,TRBJ1-2
CASSPRRQDNEKLFF,TGTGCCAGCAGCCCAAGAAGACAGGATAATGAAAAACTGTTTTTT,TRBV7-2,-,-,TRBJ1-4
CAWSIGYNEQFF,TGTGCCTGGAGTATAGGGTACAATGAGCAGTTCTTC,TRBV30,-,-,TRBJ2-1
CASSFQGYGYTF,TGTGCCAGCAGTTTTCAGGGCTATGGCTACACCTTC,TRBV6-5,few,-,TRBJ1-2
CASRLDRDGTGELFF,TGCGCCAGCAGACTGGACAGGGATGGCACCGGGGAGCTGTTTTTT,TRBV5-1,few,TRBD1,TRBJ2-2
CASSSGEDSPSRGYTF,TGCGCCAGCAGCTCAGGCGAGGACAGCCCGTCTAGGGGCTACACCTTC,TRBV5-1,-,-,TRBJ1-2
CSARALYGKGYTF,TGCAGTGCTAGAGCCTTATATGGGAAAGGCTACACCTTC,TRBV20-1,few,-,TRBJ1-2
CSARVRDSGLGEQYF,TGCAGTGCTAGAGTCCGGGACAGTGGTTTGGGCGAGCAGTACTTC,TRBV20-1,-,TRBD1,TRBJ2-7
CASSQGEYNEQFF,TGTGCCAGCTCACAGGGGGAATACAATGAGCAGTTCTTC,TRBV18,-,-,TRBJ2-1
CSARDQLYQAGAGEQYF,TGCAGTGCTAGAGATCAACTCTATCAAGCAGGGGCGGGAGAGCAGTACTTC,TRBV20-1,few,-,TRBJ2-7
CASSSQGRRGIMNTEAFF,TGTGCCAGCAGCTCACAGGGGAGGCGGGGAATAATGAACACTGAAGCTTTCTTT,TRBV11-1,few,TRBD1,TRBJ1-1
CASSPQGIFTDTQYF,TGTGCCAGCAGCCCGCAGGGGATATTCACAGATACGCAGTATTTT,TRBV12-3/TRBV12-4,-,-,TRBJ2-3
CASSWAPRGDAYEQYF,TGTGCCAGCAGTTGGGCCCCCCGGGGGGATGCCTACGAGCAGTACTTC,TRBV6-5,-,TRBD2,TRBJ2-7
CASSREGQGAWNEQFF,TGCGCCAGCAGCCGGGAAGGACAGGGGGCTTGGAATGAGCAGTTCTTC,TRBV5-1,few,TRBD1,TRBJ2-1
CSARDRVITEAFF,TGCAGTGCTAGGGACAGGGTTATCACTGAAGCTTTCTTT,TRBV20-1,-,TRBD1,TRBJ1-1
CASSSRSGAGYNEQFF,TGTGCCAGCAGCTCCCGCAGTGGGGCCGGCTACAATGAGCAGTTCTTC,TRBV7-6,-,-,TRBJ2-1
CASSSPPGVVLGDTQYF,TGTGCCAGCAGCTCTCCGCCGGGCGTAGTCCTGGGAGATACGCAGTATTTT,TRBV7-2,-,-,TRBJ2-3